Detailed here is one T cell receptor beta chain. No antigen is known for it. This sample was taken from a study of early T cells in non-severe SARS-CoV-2 infection. With 0 bases removed from V and 0 bases from J, the gap between germline ends came to 9 bases. Germline CDR1 and CDR2: SGHVS and FQNEAQ. The CDR3 loop spans 15 amino acids. Study results and limitations: Private and CD4 specificities were missed by VDJdb matching, which favored anti-spike CD8 responses.

The protocol attached unique molecular identifiers to individual cDNA molecules. TCRdb ran MiXCR on the 5' RACE reads and lists one entry per CDR3 protein. Of around 76,000 distinct CDR3 sequences listed, about 14% are singletons. This receptor was identified in an adult who was a healthcare worker with PCR-confirmed SARS-CoV-2 infection or an uninfected control (not recorded which). This rearrangement joins TRBV7-8 to TRBJ2-7; the D gene is possibly TRBD2 (6 bases). The sample here was whole blood, taken at baseline. DNA of the CDR3: TGTGCCAGCAGCTTAGCGGCGGGAAGCTCCTACGAGCAGTACTTC. It is translated as CASSLAAGSSYEQYF.